This T cell receptor beta chain was captured in a study of cytomegalovirus exposure and HLA in healthy donors. General study points: The investigators catalogued 150 to 200 TCR beta chains as cytomegalovirus-associated. For most TCR sequences rarity was the rule, although some public TCRs occurred in many donors.

Per the germline V gene, CDR1 is LNHDA and CDR2 is SQIVND (reference sequence). The ends were cut back, 7 bases at V and 0 bases at J, with 17 bases in the middle. There are 16 residues in the CDR3. The PCR employed 60 Vbeta primers together with 13 Jbeta primers. TCRdb's table, derived via immunoSEQ multiplex PCR, lists solely in-frame clones and lacks some. This table has fewer than 250,000 clones, around 79% appearing once. For this clone: Its specificity is unknown.

The source material was PBMCs. The receptor was derived from a male donor in good health and CMV-seropositive. The rearrangement joins TRBV19 to TRBJ2-3; D call uncertain. The CDR3 nucleotides read TGTGCCAGTAACTTGTGGCCAGGCTCTAGCACAGATACGCAGTATTTT. It is translated as CASNLWPGSSTDTQYF.